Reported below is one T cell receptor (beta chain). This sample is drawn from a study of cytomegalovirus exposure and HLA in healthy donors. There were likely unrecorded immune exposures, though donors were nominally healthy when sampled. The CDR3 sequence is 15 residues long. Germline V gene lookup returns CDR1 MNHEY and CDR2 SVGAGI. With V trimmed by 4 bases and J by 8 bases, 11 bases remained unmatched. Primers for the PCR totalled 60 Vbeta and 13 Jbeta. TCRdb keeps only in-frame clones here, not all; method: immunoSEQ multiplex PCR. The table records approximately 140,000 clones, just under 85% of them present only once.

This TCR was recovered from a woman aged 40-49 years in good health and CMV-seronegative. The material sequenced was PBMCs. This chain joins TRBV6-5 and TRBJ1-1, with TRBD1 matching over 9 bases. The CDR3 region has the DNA TGTGCCAGCAGTTCTCCGCCTCCCGGGACAGGGGAAGCTTTCTTT. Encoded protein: CASSSPPPGTGEAFF.